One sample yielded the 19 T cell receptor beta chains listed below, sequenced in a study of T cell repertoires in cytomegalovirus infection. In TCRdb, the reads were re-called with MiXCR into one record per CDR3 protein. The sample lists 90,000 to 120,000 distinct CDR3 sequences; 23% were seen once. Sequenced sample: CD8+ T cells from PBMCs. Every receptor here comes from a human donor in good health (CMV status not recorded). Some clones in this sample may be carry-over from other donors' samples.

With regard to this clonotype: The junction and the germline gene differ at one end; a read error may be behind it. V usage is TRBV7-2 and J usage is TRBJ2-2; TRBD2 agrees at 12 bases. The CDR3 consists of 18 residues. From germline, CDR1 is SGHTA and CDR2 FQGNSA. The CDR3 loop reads CASSTGTSGLMNTGELLF. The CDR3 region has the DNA TGTGCCAGCAGCACCGGGACTAGCGGGCTAATGAACACCGGGGAGCTGTTGTTT.

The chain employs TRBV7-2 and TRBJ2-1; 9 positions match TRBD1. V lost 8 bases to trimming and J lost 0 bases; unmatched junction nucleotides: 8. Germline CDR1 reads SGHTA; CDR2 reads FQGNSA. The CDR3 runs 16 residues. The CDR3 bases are TGTGCCAGCGTATCCGGGACAGGGACCTCCTACAATGAGCAGTTCTTC. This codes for CASVSGTGTSYNEQFF. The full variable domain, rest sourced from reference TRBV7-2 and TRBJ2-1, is GAGVSQSPSNKVTEKGKDVELRCDPISGHTALYWYRQSLGQGLEFLIYFQGNSAPDKSGLPSDRFSAERTGGSVSTLTIQRTQQEDSAVYLCASVSGTGTSYNEQFFGPGTRLTVL.

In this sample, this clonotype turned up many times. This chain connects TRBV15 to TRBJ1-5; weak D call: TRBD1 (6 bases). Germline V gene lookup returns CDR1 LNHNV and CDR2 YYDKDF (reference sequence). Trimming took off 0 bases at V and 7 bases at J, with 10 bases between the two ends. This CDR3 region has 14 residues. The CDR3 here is CATSREGGFQPQHF. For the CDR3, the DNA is TGTGCCACCAGCAGAGAGGGGGGCTTCCAGCCCCAGCATTTT. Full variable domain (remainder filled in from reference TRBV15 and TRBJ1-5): DAMVIQNPRYQVTQFGKPVTLSCSQTLNHNVMYWYQQKSSQAPKLLFHYYDKDFNNEADTPDNFQSRRPNTSFCFLDIRSPGLGDTAMYLCATSREGGFQPQHFGDGTRLSIL.

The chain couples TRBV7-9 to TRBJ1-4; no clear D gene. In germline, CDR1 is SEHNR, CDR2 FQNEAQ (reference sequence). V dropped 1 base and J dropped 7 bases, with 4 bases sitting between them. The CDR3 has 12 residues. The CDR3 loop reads CASSLVGEKLFF. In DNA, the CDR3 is TGTGCCAGCAGCTTAGTAGGTGAAAAACTGTTTTTT.

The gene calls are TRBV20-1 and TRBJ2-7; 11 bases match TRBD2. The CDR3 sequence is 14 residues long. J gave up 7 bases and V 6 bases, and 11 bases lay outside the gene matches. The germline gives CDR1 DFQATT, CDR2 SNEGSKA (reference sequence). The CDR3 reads CSAGTSGGEGEQYF. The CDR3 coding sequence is TGCAGTGCGGGGACTAGCGGAGGAGAGGGAGAGCAGTACTTC.

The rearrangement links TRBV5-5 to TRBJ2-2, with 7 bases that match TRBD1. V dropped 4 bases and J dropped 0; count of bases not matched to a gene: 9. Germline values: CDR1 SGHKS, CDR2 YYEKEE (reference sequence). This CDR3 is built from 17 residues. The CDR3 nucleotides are TGTGCCAGCAGCACCACCTTGGGACAGACGAACACCGGGGAGCTGTTTTTT. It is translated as CASSTTLGQTNTGELFF.

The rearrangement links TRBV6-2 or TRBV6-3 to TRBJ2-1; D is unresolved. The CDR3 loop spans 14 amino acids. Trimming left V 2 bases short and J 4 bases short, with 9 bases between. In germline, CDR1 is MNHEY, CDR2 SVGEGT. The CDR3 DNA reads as TGTGCCAGCAGTTACCCGACGCGGTACAATGAGCAGTTCTTC. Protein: CASSYPTRYNEQFF.

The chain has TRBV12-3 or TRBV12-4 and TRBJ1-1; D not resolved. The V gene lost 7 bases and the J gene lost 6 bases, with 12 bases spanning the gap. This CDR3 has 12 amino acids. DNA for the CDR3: TGTGCCAGCAACCAAGGTCAGGCTGAAGCTTTCTTT. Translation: CASNQGQAEAFF.

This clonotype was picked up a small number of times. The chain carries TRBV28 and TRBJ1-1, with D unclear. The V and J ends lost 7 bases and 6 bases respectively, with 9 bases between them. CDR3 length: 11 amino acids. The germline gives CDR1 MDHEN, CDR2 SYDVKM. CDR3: CASTLGPEAFF. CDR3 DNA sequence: TGTGCCAGCACCTTGGGCCCTGAAGCTTTCTTT.

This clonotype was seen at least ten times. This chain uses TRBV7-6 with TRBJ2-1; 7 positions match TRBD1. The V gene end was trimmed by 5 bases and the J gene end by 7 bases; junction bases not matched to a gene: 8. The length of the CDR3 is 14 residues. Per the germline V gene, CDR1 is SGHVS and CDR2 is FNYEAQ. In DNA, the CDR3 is TGTGCCAGCAGCGTTGCAGGGGGTAGGAATGAGCAGTTCTTC. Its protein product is CASSVAGGRNEQFF.

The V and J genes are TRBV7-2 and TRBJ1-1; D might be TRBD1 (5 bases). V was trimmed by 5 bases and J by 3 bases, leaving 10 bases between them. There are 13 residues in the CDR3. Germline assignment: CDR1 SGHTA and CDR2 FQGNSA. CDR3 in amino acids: CASSPQGYTEAFF. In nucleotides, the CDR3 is TGTGCCAGCAGCCCCCAGGGATACACTGAAGCTTTCTTT.

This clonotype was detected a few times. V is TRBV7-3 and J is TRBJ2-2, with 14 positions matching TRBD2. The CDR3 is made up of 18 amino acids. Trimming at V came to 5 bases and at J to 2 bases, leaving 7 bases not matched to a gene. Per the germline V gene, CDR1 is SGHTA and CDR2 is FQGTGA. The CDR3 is CASSQMGLAGANTGELFF. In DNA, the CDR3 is TGTGCCAGCAGCCAAATGGGACTAGCGGGGGCCAACACCGGGGAGCTGTTTTTT.

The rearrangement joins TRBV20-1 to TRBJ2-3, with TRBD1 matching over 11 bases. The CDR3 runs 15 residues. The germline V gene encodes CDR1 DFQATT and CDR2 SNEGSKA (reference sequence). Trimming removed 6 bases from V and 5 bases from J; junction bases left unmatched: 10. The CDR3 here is CSATTDRGLEDTQYF. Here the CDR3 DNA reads TGCAGTGCGACCACGGACAGGGGGCTAGAAGATACGCAGTATTTT.

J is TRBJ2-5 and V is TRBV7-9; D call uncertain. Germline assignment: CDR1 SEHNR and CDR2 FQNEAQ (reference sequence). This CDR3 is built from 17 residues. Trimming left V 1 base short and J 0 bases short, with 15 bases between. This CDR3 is CASSLGSTDEYQETQYF. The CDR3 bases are TGTGCCAGCAGCTTAGGGAGCACAGACGAGTACCAAGAGACCCAGTACTTC.

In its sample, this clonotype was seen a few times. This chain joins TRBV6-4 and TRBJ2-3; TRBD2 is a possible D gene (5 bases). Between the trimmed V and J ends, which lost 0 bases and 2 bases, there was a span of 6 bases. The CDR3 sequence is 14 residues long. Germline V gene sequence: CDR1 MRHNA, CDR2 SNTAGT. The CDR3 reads CASSDSTTTDTQYF. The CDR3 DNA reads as TGTGCCAGCAGTGACTCGACTACCACAGATACGCAGTATTTT.

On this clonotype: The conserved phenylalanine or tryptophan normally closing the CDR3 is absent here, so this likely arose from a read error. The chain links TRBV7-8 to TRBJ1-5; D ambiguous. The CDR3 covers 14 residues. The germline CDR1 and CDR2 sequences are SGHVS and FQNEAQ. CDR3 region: CASSNRYSNQPQHL. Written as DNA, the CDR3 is TGCGCCAGCAGCAACAGATATAGCAATCAGCCCCAGCATTTG.

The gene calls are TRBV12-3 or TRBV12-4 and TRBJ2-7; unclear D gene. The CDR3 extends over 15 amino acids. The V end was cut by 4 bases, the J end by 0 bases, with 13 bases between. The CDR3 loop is CASSSGGQASYEQYF. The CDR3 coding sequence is TGTGCCAGCAGTTCGGGTGGGCAGGCCTCCTACGAGCAGTACTTC.

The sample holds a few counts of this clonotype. CDR3 region: CSAPRGGGVPEETQYF. DNA of the CDR3: TGCAGTGCCCCCCGGGGTGGGGGCGTCCCCGAAGAGACCCAGTACTTC. This rearrangement joins TRBV20-1 to TRBJ2-5; tentatively, D is TRBD1 (6 bases). CDR3 length: 16 amino acids. Trimming left V 6 bases short and J 3 bases short, with 23 bases between. Germline V gives CDR1 DFQATT, CDR2 SNEGSKA (reference sequence).

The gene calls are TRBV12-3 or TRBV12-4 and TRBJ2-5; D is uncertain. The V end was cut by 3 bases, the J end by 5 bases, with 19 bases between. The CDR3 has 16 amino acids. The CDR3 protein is CASSFAPPSASETQYF. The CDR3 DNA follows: TGTGCCAGCAGTTTTGCCCCCCCAAGCGCCTCGGAGACCCAGTACTTC.